Following are 3 T cell receptor beta chains from one sample sequenced in a study of human T cells and chemical hapten exposure. Time point noted: patch test 3, about 24 weeks after DPC sensitization. Treatment of the sample: therapeutic diphenylcyclopropenone sensitization with weekly scalp DPC. TCRdb re-called the RACE reads with MiXCR, one entry per CDR3 protein. The sample comprises over 75,000 distinct CDR3 sequences, about a tenth of which are singletons, and 1% to 1.2% rests with the top ten. The starting material was whole blood, obtained in connection with sensitization to the hapten diphenylcyclopropenone (DPC). The receptors derive from a woman in her 30s with alopecia areata. Some clones in this sample may be carry-over from other donors' samples.

This clonotype was picked up many times. This chain connects TRBV25-1 to TRBJ1-4; 10 nucleotides line up with TRBD1. CDR1 is MGHDK, CDR2 SYGVNS, per germline. The CDR3 totals 15 residues. The V gene end was trimmed by 3 bases and the J gene end by 5 bases; junction bases not matched to a gene: 3. In DNA form, the CDR3 reads TGTGCCAGCAGTGAGGGACAGGGGAGGAATGAAAAACTGTTTTTT. Protein product: CASSEGQGRNEKLFF.

Worth noting for this clonotype: One end of the junction does not line up with germline, which may come from a read error. The chain couples TRBV29-1 to TRBJ2-3; no definite D call. Germline CDR1 is SQVTM and CDR2 is ANQGSEA. This CDR3 has 11 amino acids. The CDR3 DNA follows: TGCAGCGTTCGGAACACAGATACGCGGTATTTT. This gives the protein CSVRNTDTRYF.

The rearrangement joins TRBV18 to TRBJ2-3, with 10 bases aligning to TRBD2. Germline CDR1 KGHSH, CDR2 LQKENI. The CDR3 spans 16 residues. Trimming at V came to 3 bases and at J to 0 bases, leaving 3 bases not matched to a gene. The CDR3 DNA reads as TGTGCCAGCTCACCCCGGACTAGCGGAAGCACAGATACGCAGTATTTT. Encoded protein: CASSPRTSGSTDTQYF. The variable domain in full, completed from reference TRBV18 and TRBJ2-3, reads NAGVMQNPRHLVRRRGQEARLRCSPMKGHSHVYWYRQLPEEGLKFMVYLQKENIIDESGMPKERFSAEFPKEGPSILRIQQVVRGDSAAYFCASSPRTSGSTDTQYFGPGTRLTVL.